This T cell receptor beta chain was found in a study of T-cell reconstitution after alpha-beta-depleted transplantation in children. Unique molecular identifiers were incorporated into the prepared TCRbeta library. One entry per CDR3 protein results from TCRdb running MiXCR on the PCR reads. This sample has 200,000 to 250,000 distinct CDR3 sequences; about a tenth occur once, and the top ten carry 28%. J lost 1 base, V lost 1 base, and 6 bases had no gene match. Germline CDR1 DFQATT, CDR2 SNEGSKA (reference sequence). This CDR3 comprises 16 residues. Many counts were recorded for this clonotype. Its antigen is unknown. Findings of the study overall: Surviving recipient T cells and thymic progenitors accounted for the high day-60 TCRbeta diversity observed in some patients. Several hundred rapidly expanded clones from non-depleted graft cells reportedly supplied alpha-beta T cells about two months post-transplant.

The chain employs TRBV20-1 and TRBJ2-3; 9 bases match TRBD2. This specimen was PBMCs, taken before TCRalphabeta/CD19-depleted stem cell transplant. This clonotype originated in a child less than two years old with acute myeloid leukemia, due to receive a stem cell transplant. CDR3 protein: CSARGVIAGGTDTQYF. The CDR3 DNA is TGCAGTGCTAGAGGAGTCATAGCGGGGGGCACAGATACGCAGTATTTT.